The 26 T cell receptor beta chains below were found in one sample sequenced in a study of blood T cell repertoires in COVID-19. Sequenced by immunoSEQ multiplex PCR; TCRdb stores in-frame clones only, minus some. The data hold some 130,000 clones, with over 60% observed a single time. Input material: peripheral blood. Receptors originate from a man older than 75 with acute or convalescent COVID-19.

The CDR3 loop is CATSRFPTGIDNSPLHF. DNA for the CDR3: TGTGCCACCAGCAGATTTCCGACAGGAATCGATAATTCACCCCTCCACTTT. The V gene is TRBV15, the J gene TRBJ1-6, with a tentative D call TRBD1 (6 bases). The CDR3 runs to 17 residues. The germline V gene encodes CDR1 LNHNV and CDR2 YYDKDF (reference sequence). Trimming took off 2 bases at V and 5 bases at J, with 16 bases between the two ends.

V gene TRBV3-1 (or the pseudogene TRBV3-2) combines with J gene TRBJ1-1; unclear D gene. Germline lookup yields CDR1 LGHDT and CDR2 YNNKEL (reference sequence). Trimming removed 3 bases from V and 5 bases from J, with 10 bases in between. This CDR3 has 13 residues. The CDR3 DNA sequence: TGTGCCAGCAGCCAGACTCCTGGGACTGAAGCTTTCTTT. It translates to CASSQTPGTEAFF.

The chain uses TRBV5-5 and TRBJ2-6; TRBD2 might be the D (6 bases). Looked up from germline, CDR1 is SGHKS and CDR2 is YYEKEE (reference sequence). Trimming took 2 bases from V and 2 from J, leaving 8 bases between them. CDR3 length: 15 amino acids. CDR3 DNA: TGTGCCAGCAGCTTAAGGGAGGCTGGGGCCAACGTCCTGACTTTC. Its translation: CASSLREAGANVLTF. Variable domain in full (rest from reference TRBV5-5 and TRBJ2-6): DAGVTQSPTHLIKTRGQQVTLRCSPISGHKSVSWYQQVLGQGPQFIFQYYEKEERGRGNFPDRFSARQFPNYSSELNVNALLLGDSALYLCASSLREAGANVLTFGAGSRLTVL.

This chain joins TRBV6-2 or TRBV6-3 and TRBJ2-1, with TRBD1 identical over 7 bases. This CDR3 is built from 13 residues. In germline, CDR1 is MNHEY, CDR2 SVGEGT. Trimming took 5 bases from V and 6 from J; bases not matched to a gene: 4. The CDR3 loop is CASSRTGPNEQFF. CDR3 bases: TGTGCCAGCAGTCGGACAGGCCCCAATGAGCAGTTCTTC.

The chain employs TRBV15 and TRBJ2-7; a possible D gene is TRBD2 (5 bases). This CDR3 region has 15 residues. The V end lost 0 bases, the J end lost 3 bases, and 12 bases lay between the germline ends. Looked up from germline, CDR1 is LNHNV and CDR2 is YYDKDF (reference sequence). The CDR3 here is CATSRDQASGYEQYF. In DNA form, the CDR3 reads TGTGCCACCAGCAGAGATCAAGCGAGCGGCTACGAGCAGTACTTC.

V is TRBV5-1 and J is TRBJ2-5; D is possibly TRBD1 (5 bases). Germline lookup yields CDR1 SGHRS and CDR2 YFSETQ. The CDR3 length is 14 residues. V was clipped by 1 base and J by 4 bases, with 11 bases between them. The CDR3 sequence: CASSLWQGVETQYF. The CDR3 DNA is TGCGCCAGCAGCTTGTGGCAGGGTGTAGAGACCCAGTACTTC.

The chain is built from TRBV6-6 and TRBJ1-2; 12 nucleotides match TRBD1. CDR1 is MNHNY and CDR2 is SVGAGI in the germline V gene (reference sequence). Trimming removed 5 bases from V and 8 bases from J; junction bases left unmatched: 12. The CDR3 spans 16 residues. The CDR3 coding sequence is TGTGCCAGCAGTCCCATGCCGGGACAGGGGGCGGGAGGCTACACCTTC. Amino acids: CASSPMPGQGAGGYTF.

The rearrangement links TRBV19 to TRBJ1-2; the D is unclear. Trimming took 10 bases from V and 7 from J, leaving 22 bases between them. CDR3 length: 14 residues. Germline V gene sequence: CDR1 LNHDA, CDR2 SQIVND (reference sequence). CDR3 protein: CATTSRGRKGGYTF. Here the CDR3 DNA reads TGTGCCACCACGAGCCGGGGTAGAAAAGGTGGCTACACCTTC.

The chain uses TRBV30 and TRBJ1-2, with a tentative D call TRBD1 (5 bases). Germline V gene lookup returns CDR1 GTSNPN and CDR2 SVGIG (reference sequence). The CDR3 spans 15 residues. Trimming pared 0 bases from V and 3 bases from J, leaving 14 bases between. The DNA of the CDR3 is TGTGCCTGGAGTGTTTTAACAGGAAGAGACTATGGCTACACCTTC. This gives the protein CAWSVLTGRDYGYTF.

The chain combines TRBV24-1 with TRBJ2-2, with D possibly TRBD1 on 6 matching bases. The germline V and J ends were trimmed by 2 bases and 6 bases, with 12 bases remaining between them. The germline CDR1 and CDR2 sequences are KGHDR and SFDVKD. The length of the CDR3 is 15 residues. CDR3 DNA sequence: TGTGCCACCAGTGATTCATACAGGGTAGCCGGGGAGCTGTTTTTT. Encoded protein: CATSDSYRVAGELFF.

The chain carries TRBV21-1 and TRBJ2-7; TRBD1, the table's D call, lacks a check against the DNA. TRBV21-1 is given as a pseudogene. The CDR3 contains 16 residues. CDR3: CASSKIGNRGRGGQYF. The CDR3 coding sequence is TGTGCCAGCAGCAAAATTGGCAACAGGGGGCGGGGAGGGCAGTACTTC.

The chain uses TRBV3-1 (or the pseudogene TRBV3-2) and TRBJ2-5, with D possibly matching TRBD1 (6 bases). V lost 6 bases, J lost 9 bases, and 17 bases lay in between. The CDR3 extends over 13 amino acids. Germline V CDR1 and CDR2: LGHDT, YNNKEL (reference sequence). The CDR3 here is CASSPDSNGAQYF. As DNA, the CDR3 is TGTGCCAGCAGTCCGGACAGCAACGGGGCCCAGTACTTC.

The V and J genes are TRBV6-5 and TRBJ1-2; TRBD1 aligns across 9 bases. The J segment lost 2 bases and the V segment lost 7 bases, leaving 8 bases of the junction unmatched. The CDR3 is 15 residues long. Germline values: CDR1 MNHEY, CDR2 SVGAGI. For the CDR3, the DNA is TGTGCCAGCACTGGGACAGGGTATAGGAACTATGGCTACACCTTC. This translates into CASTGTGYRNYGYTF.

The chain is built from TRBV3-1 (or the pseudogene TRBV3-2) and TRBJ1-6; D unclear. The CDR3 totals 14 residues. V lost 1 base to trimming and J lost 7 bases, with 8 bases between them. Germline lookup yields CDR1 LGHDT and CDR2 YNNKEL (reference sequence). CDR3: CASSQASGNSPLHF. In DNA form, the CDR3 reads TGTGCCAGCAGCCAAGCTTCCGGGAATTCACCCCTCCACTTT.

This chain connects TRBV6-2 or TRBV6-3 to TRBJ2-2; 8 bases are a match to TRBD2. The germline V gene has CDR1 MNHEY and CDR2 SVGEGT. There are 15 residues in the CDR3. V shed 1 base and J 8 bases; nucleotides not matched to a gene: 6. CDR3 region: CASSYLRGVGGELFF. The CDR3 nucleotides read TGTGCCAGCAGTTACTTGCGGGGGGTTGGGGGGGAGCTGTTTTTT.

The V call is TRBV6-4, the J call TRBJ2-1, with 7 bases that match TRBD1. Germline trimming cut 3 bases from V and 0 bases from J; bases unmatched to any gene: 2. CDR3 length: 15 residues. CDR1 is MRHNA and CDR2 is SNTAGT in the germline V gene. The CDR3 DNA reads as TGTGCCAGCAGTGAACAGGGGAACTCCTACAATGAGCAGTTCTTC. Its protein product is CASSEQGNSYNEQFF.

The genes are TRBV19 and TRBJ1-1; a possible D gene is TRBD1 (5 bases). Trimming pared 6 bases from V and 8 bases from J, leaving 16 bases between. The CDR3 covers 13 residues. CDR1 and CDR2 from the germline V gene are LNHDA and SQIVND (reference sequence). The CDR3 reads CASSLDRKAEAFF. CDR3 in DNA: TGTGCCAGTAGCCTTGACAGAAAGGCAGAAGCTTTCTTT.

V is TRBV2 and J is TRBJ1-3; tentatively, D is TRBD1 (6 bases). The CDR3 has 16 residues. Between the trimmed V and J ends, which lost 3 bases and 0 bases, there was a span of 12 bases. Germline loops: CDR1 SNHLY, CDR2 FYNNEI. CDR3 amino acids: CASSDIGGVSGNTIYF. In DNA form, the CDR3 reads TGTGCCAGCAGTGACATTGGGGGCGTCTCTGGAAACACCATATATTTT.

The V gene is TRBV3-1 (or the pseudogene TRBV3-2), the J gene TRBJ2-2; 8 bases fit TRBD1. The V gene's germline CDR1 is LGHDT and CDR2 YNNKEL (reference sequence). The V segment lost 0 bases and the J segment 3 bases; nucleotides outside the gene matches: 9. The CDR3 sequence is 18 residues long. The CDR3 spells CASSQDLRDRRYTGELFF. The CDR3 bases are TGTGCCAGCAGCCAAGATCTTAGGGACAGGCGATACACCGGGGAGCTGTTTTTT.

This rearrangement joins TRBV24-1 to TRBJ2-2, with 7 bases identical to TRBD2. The CDR3 contains 15 residues. Germline loops: CDR1 KGHDR, CDR2 SFDVKD. J gave up 2 bases and V 5 bases, and 4 bases lay outside the gene matches. CDR3 DNA: TGTGCCACCAGTGCCCCGGGACTAAACACCGGGGAGCTGTTTTTT. This codes for CATSAPGLNTGELFF.

This clone was detected a few times. The CDR3 sequence: CASRGTSGTEQYF. The CDR3 DNA sequence: TGTGCCAGCAGAGGGACATCTGGGACCGAGCAGTACTTC. V and J are TRBV2 and TRBJ2-7; D is possibly TRBD1 (6 bases). This CDR3 is built from 13 residues. The V end was cut by 6 bases, the J end by 6 bases, with 15 bases between. From germline, CDR1 is SNHLY and CDR2 FYNNEI.

The table lists this clone with a count of one. J is TRBJ2-7 and V is TRBV4-3, with a weak D call TRBD1 (5 bases). CDR1 is LGHNA, CDR2 YSLEER, per germline. The V end lost 8 bases, the J end lost 3 bases, and 11 bases lay between the germline ends. The CDR3 extends over 12 amino acids. CDR3 nucleotides: TGCGCCAGCGGTGACAGAAACTACGAGCAGTACTTC. This gives the protein CASGDRNYEQYF.

Concerning this clone: Additional DNA sequences in this sample encode the identical CDR3. This rearrangement joins TRBV6-5 to TRBJ1-6, with 9 bases that match TRBD1. Germline CDR1 MNHEY, CDR2 SVGAGI. Trimming took 8 bases from V and 6 from J; bases not matched to a gene: 5. The CDR3 is 14 residues long. CDR3 bases: TGTGCCAGCGGAAGGGGACAGGGTAATTCACCCCTCCACTTT. Encoded protein: CASGRGQGNSPLHF.

The J gene is TRBJ2-2, the V gene TRBV19, with unresolved D. Trimming cost V 7 bases and J 4 bases, with 16 bases left between them. Germline CDR1 and CDR2: LNHDA and SQIVND (reference sequence). The CDR3 sequence is 15 residues long. The CDR3 is CASTTLAPGTGELFF. Here the CDR3 DNA reads TGTGCCAGTACCACACTCGCACCGGGCACCGGGGAGCTGTTTTTT.

In this sample, this clone turned up a few times. The V call is TRBV18, the J call TRBJ2-7, with 10 bases lining up with TRBD1. Germline values: CDR1 KGHSH, CDR2 LQKENI. CDR3 length: 17 amino acids. J was trimmed by 7 bases and V by 1 base; bases with no gene match: 13. The CDR3 here is CASSPLGTGAGVREQYF. The CDR3 DNA reads TGTGCCAGCTCACCACTCGGGACAGGGGCTGGGGTAAGGGAGCAGTACTTC.

The chain carries TRBV19 and TRBJ2-3, with a weak D call TRBD2 (6 bases). From germline, CDR1 is LNHDA and CDR2 SQIVND (reference sequence). The CDR3 totals 15 residues. V was pared by 6 bases and J by 3 bases, with 16 bases between. The CDR3 DNA follows: TGTGCCAGTAGCTGGCAGAACGGGGGAACAGATACGCAGTATTTT. Its protein is CASSWQNGGTDTQYF.